One sample yielded the 9 T cell receptor beta chains listed below, sequenced in a study of technical replicates of blood from several donors. TCRdb's copy holds only in-frame clones and misses some; the assay was immunoSEQ multiplex PCR. The table shows 65,000 to 95,000 clones, with about 90% occurring only once. The sample was T cells isolated from PBMCs. The receptor source for this set is a human donor in good health.

The J gene is TRBJ2-2, the V gene TRBV15; 9 bases fit TRBD2. Unmatched junction bases numbered 9, after V lost 6 bases and J lost 4 bases. The CDR3 runs to 16 residues. CDR1 LNHNV and CDR2 YYDKDF come from the germline V gene (reference sequence). In nucleotides, the CDR3 is TGTGCCACCAGGACTAGCGGATACCGGTCCACCGGGGAGCTGTTTTTT. This codes for CATRTSGYRSTGELFF.

The CDR3 region has the DNA TGCAGCGTTGAAGGTCTTCCCGGGGAGCTGTTTTTT. It is translated as CSVEGLPGELFF. The rearrangement joins TRBV29-1 to TRBJ2-2; D gene uncertain. Germline CDR1 and CDR2: SQVTM and ANQGSEA. Trimming shortened V by 1 base and J by 6 bases, and 6 bases separated the two germline ends. The CDR3 has 12 amino acids.

The rearrangement uses TRBV7-8 and TRBJ2-5; D is uncertain. The germline V gene encodes CDR1 SGHVS and CDR2 FQNEAQ. Trimming took off 6 bases at V and 4 bases at J, with 18 bases between the two ends. The CDR3 runs to 15 residues. This CDR3 reads CASRRITVVRETQYF. CDR3 DNA: TGTGCCAGCAGGCGCATCACGGTAGTTCGAGAGACCCAGTACTTC. Variable domain in full (rest from reference TRBV7-8 and TRBJ2-5): GAGVSQSPRYKVAKRGQDVALRCDPISGHVSLFWYQQALGQGPEFLTYFQNEAQLDKSGLPSDRFFAERPEGSVSTLKIQRTQQEDSAVYLCASRRITVVRETQYFGPGTRLLVL.

In its sample, this clone was seen once. The rearrangement uses TRBV5-5 and TRBJ1-5; 9 nucleotides align to TRBD1. J gave up 5 bases and V 5 bases, and 11 bases lay outside the gene matches. The CDR3 is 16 residues long. Per germline, CDR1 SGHKS and CDR2 YYEKEE (reference sequence). CDR3 region: CASSSLPGQGYQPQHF. The CDR3 coding sequence is TGTGCCAGCAGTTCCCTACCGGGACAGGGATATCAGCCCCAGCATTTT.

The rearrangement links TRBV5-1 to TRBJ1-1; TRBD1 matches at 7 bases. The germline V gene has CDR1 SGHRS and CDR2 YFSETQ. V lost 4 bases, J lost 1 base, and 4 bases stayed unmatched. CDR3 length equals 14 residues. The CDR3 spells CASSPGTANTEAFF. The CDR3 bases are TGCGCCAGCAGCCCCGGGACAGCGAACACTGAAGCTTTCTTT.

V and J are TRBV6-1 and TRBJ2-1, with TRBD2 as a possible D gene (5 bases). CDR3 size: 15 residues. The V end was cut by 10 bases, the J end by 5 bases, with 21 bases between. CDR1 MNHNS and CDR2 SASEGT come from the germline V gene. The CDR3 protein is CAIFNTPLGHNEQFF. The CDR3 bases are TGTGCCATTTTTAACACCCCACTAGGCCACAATGAGCAGTTCTTC.

The chain employs TRBV5-6 and TRBJ1-2; D remains ambiguous. The CDR3 is 13 residues long. Trimming removed 3 bases from V and 7 bases from J, with 13 bases in between. Germline assignment: CDR1 SGHDT and CDR2 YYEEEE. As DNA, the CDR3 is TGTGCCAGCAGCTCCCCGGGATCCTCTGGCTACACCTTC. Amino acid sequence: CASSSPGSSGYTF.

This sequence joins TRBV12-5 and TRBJ2-2; TRBD2 aligns across 7 bases. The germline V gene has CDR1 LGHNT and CDR2 FRNRAP. The CDR3 loop spans 14 amino acids. V lost 5 bases, J lost 4 bases, and 4 bases stayed unmatched. CDR3 nucleotides: TGTGCTAGTGGTATGGGGGGGGGCACCGGGGAGCTGTTTTTT. It specifies CASGMGGGTGELFF.

This clone was detected a few times. A read error may account for a junction end that differs from germline. V gene TRBV19 combines with J gene TRBJ1-1; 7 bases are a match to TRBD1. This CDR3 is built from 13 residues. Germline lookup yields CDR1 LNHDA and CDR2 SQIVND (reference sequence). CDR3 amino acids: CASRAGGSTEAFF. Written as DNA, the CDR3 is TGTGCTAGTAGGGCAGGGGGGTCCACTGAAGCTTTCTTT.